Listed below are T cell receptor beta chains from one sample, sequenced in a study of blood T cells in healthy people across ages. TCRdb recomputed calls from the 5' RACE reads with MiXCR, one row per CDR3 protein. This sample has approximately 940,000 distinct CDR3 sequences, with roughly 50% found just once. Sequencing input: blood. Receptors originate from a man younger than 40 in good health. Each CDR3 is given without its conserved first and last residue. D genes are given only for firm matches. Clone size is given for some rows only: seen once, a few or many times, or a class if the clone is expanded.

J,size,V,D,CDR3
TRBJ2-7,NA,TRBV20-1,NA,SARGKIDCEQY
TRBJ2-3,few,TRBV29-1,NA,SVEKDATDTQY
TRBJ2-1,NA,TRBV5-1,TRBD2,ASSLVAGGLYEQF
TRBJ2-2,few,TRBV29-1,TRBD1,SVESRQGLTGELF
TRBJ1-5,many,TRBV12-3/TRBV12-4,NA,ASSSTGLNQPQH
TRBJ2-3,NA,TRBV6-5,NA,ASSYLSGTPPYTQY
TRBJ1-6,NA,TRBV20-1,TRBD1,SARKGTGGASSPLH
TRBJ1-2,NA,TRBV20-1,TRBD1,SARDERQGIGYGYT
TRBJ1-5,NA,TRBV4-1,TRBD1,ASSLGPGQINQPQH
TRBJ2-5,many,TRBV14,NA,ASSQPAGIRYQETQY
TRBJ1-5,NA,TRBV6-1,NA,ASSEFRGQPQH
TRBJ2-7,few,TRBV6-1,TRBD1,ASSDRTGGGEQY
TRBJ1-4,NA,TRBV12-3/TRBV12-4,TRBD1,ASSLGQGARELF
NA,NA,TRBV3-1,TRBD1,ASRRSGGSSYEQY
TRBJ1-1,NA,TRBV7-8,NA,ASSPRGDMNTEAF
TRBJ2-3,few,TRBV24-1,NA,ATSDPVSVTDTQY
TRBJ2-1,NA,TRBV29-1,NA,SLGQGSYNEQF
TRBJ2-7,NA,TRBV7-8,NA,ASSRNDANYEQY
TRBJ1-2,few,TRBV4-1,TRBD1,ASSHWDREYGYT
TRBJ1-2,NA,TRBV5-5,NA,ASSPDTQRGYT
TRBJ1-3,NA,TRBV28,NA,ASSPGQLISGNTIY
TRBJ2-5,few,TRBV7-2,NA,ASSLAGKVGGRPLQETQY
TRBJ1-2,NA,TRBV7-9,NA,ASSSFDSNYGYT
TRBJ1-1,NA,TRBV2,NA,ASRRGTEAF
TRBJ2-2,NA,TRBV29-1,NA,SVGTGLNTGELF
TRBJ1-6,few,TRBV27,TRBD1,ASTRDRGYSPLH
TRBJ1-2,NA,TRBV15,NA,ATSSGHAYGYT
TRBJ2-5,few,TRBV4-1,NA,ASSIQGSEETQY
TRBJ2-1,NA,TRBV2,TRBD1,ASGQGDEQF
TRBJ1-5,few,TRBV24-1,NA,ATSDRGGFSNQPQH
TRBJ1-2,NA,TRBV11-2,NA,ASSEYRDGYT
TRBJ2-1,NA,TRBV6-5,NA,ASSYVGSVYNEQF
TRBJ2-2,NA,TRBV5-1,NA,ASSHPGRLTGELF
TRBJ2-1,once,TRBV18,TRBD2,ASSPASGNEQF
TRBJ2-5,NA,TRBV9,TRBD2,ASSVEASGDNEQY
TRBJ1-5,once,TRBV12-3/TRBV12-4,TRBD1,ASTLGQGSYSNQPQH
TRBJ1-4,NA,TRBV15,NA,ATSGQREKLF
TRBJ2-7,NA,TRBV7-2,TRBD1,ASAYSRDSAYEQY
TRBJ2-2,once,TRBV9,TRBD1,ASSAGQGPTGELF
TRBJ1-4,NA,TRBV7-9,NA,ASSFGYREKLF
TRBJ2-1,NA,TRBV11-2,NA,ASSLAFGQFAEQF
TRBJ1-2,NA,TRBV7-2,TRBD1,ASSIDRGGYGYT
TRBJ2-1,NA,TRBV7-8,NA,ASSSLRGSSYNEQF
TRBJ2-2,NA,TRBV12-3/TRBV12-4,NA,ASSFIRRGELF
TRBJ1-4,NA,TRBV14,NA,ASSPRQSNEKLF